Listed here is a single T cell receptor (beta chain). No antigen is known for it. These data originate in a study of response to subunit inactivated influenza vaccine. General study findings and limits: There was a suggestion from the authors that each seasonal influenza vaccination recruits few new T cells.

TCRdb reanalysed the RT-PCR reads using MiXCR and keeps one entry per CDR3 protein. The sample has more than 200,000 distinct CDR3 sequences, 10% to 15% seen once. V was clipped by 0 bases and J by 5 bases, with 8 bases between them. This CDR3 has 13 amino acids. Germline CDR1 LGHNA, CDR2 YSLEER. The rearrangement links TRBV4-3 to TRBJ2-7; D gene uncertain. Sequenced material: non-naive T cells sorted from PBMCs, taken 14 to 15 days before vaccination. This clonotype was sampled from a man between 50 and 59 years old who received an inactivated influenza vaccine. The CDR3 sequence: CASSQEAANEQYF. CDR3 DNA: TGCGCCAGCAGCCAAGAGGCGGCGAACGAGCAGTACTTC.